The 19 T cell receptor beta chains in this list originate from one sample, sequenced in a study of lung T cells in sarcoidosis with Löfgren's syndrome. TCRdb itself ran the reads through MiXCR, one entry per CDR3 protein. This sample yields about 63,000 distinct CDR3 sequences, of which 21% are seen a single time; less than 2.5% belongs to the top ten. Source material: CD4+ T cells from PBMCs. The receptors shown here come from a human donor with sarcoidosis (Löfgren's syndrome or another form), or a control subject (not recorded which).

There are many counts of this clonotype. DNA for the CDR3: TGCGCCAGCAGCCAAGTCGGACTAGTCCAAGAGACCCAGTACTTC. Amino acid sequence: CASSQVGLVQETQYF. The V and J genes are TRBV4-1 and TRBJ2-5; 7 bases are a match to TRBD2. The trim removed 1 base at V and 1 base at J, leaving 3 bases unmatched. This CDR3 spans 15 amino acids. Per germline, CDR1 MGHRA and CDR2 YSYEKL.

As to this clonotype: This could be a read error, since a much larger clone is one nucleotide away. The chain links TRBV3-1 to TRBJ2-1; D not certain. Germline CDR1 LGHDT, CDR2 YNNKEL (reference sequence). There are 13 residues in the CDR3. CDR3 loop: CANSQGKGNEQFF. CDR3 in DNA: TGTGCCAACAGCCAAGGGAAAGGCAATGAGCAGTTCTTC.

This clonotype is categorized as medium-sized. The chain carries TRBV28 and TRBJ2-1; D might be TRBD1 (6 bases). Germline V CDR1 and CDR2: MDHEN, SYDVKM. V lost 7 bases and J 0 bases, leaving 19 bases between the germline ends. This CDR3 region has 17 residues. The chain's CDR3 is CASTPAGTISSYNEQFF. The DNA for the CDR3 is TGTGCCAGCACCCCAGCCGGGACAATTAGCTCCTACAATGAGCAGTTCTTC. The full variable domain, with the rest looked up from reference TRBV28 and TRBJ2-1, is DVKVTQSSRYLVKRTGEKVFLECVQDMDHENMFWYRQDPGLGLRLIYFSYDVKMKEKGDIPEGYSVSREKKERFSLILESASTNQTSMYLCASTPAGTISSYNEQFFGPGTRLTVL.

This clonotype was recorded a few times. The rearrangement links TRBV12-3 or TRBV12-4 to TRBJ2-2; D gene uncertain. V was cut by 3 bases and J by 5 bases, with 4 bases left in between. The CDR3 extends over 12 amino acids. CDR3 in DNA: TGTGCCAGCAGTTTCGGAACCGGGGAGCTGTTTTTT. Residues: CASSFGTGELFF.

This clonotype was picked up many times. The rearrangement uses TRBV7-9 and TRBJ2-7; D is undetermined. V was cut by 5 bases and J by 0 bases, with 8 bases left in between. CDR3 length equals 13 residues. The germline gives CDR1 SEHNR, CDR2 FQNEAQ (reference sequence). The CDR3 nucleotides read TGTGCCAGCAGCCATGACACCTCCTACGAGCAGTACGTC. Protein product: CASSHDTSYEQYV.

In its sample, this clonotype was seen a few times. This chain connects TRBV3-1 to TRBJ1-2; D call uncertain. Germline CDR1 reads LGHDT; CDR2 reads YNNKEL (reference sequence). CDR3 length equals 14 residues. Trimming took 7 bases from V and 6 from J, leaving 18 bases between them. The CDR3 nucleotides are TGTGCCAGCACCCTAGGAACAGTCTCAAATGGCTACACCTTC. Translated, it gives CASTLGTVSNGYTF.

This sequence joins TRBV5-6 and TRBJ2-7, with 13 bases matching TRBD2. Looked up from germline, CDR1 is SGHDT and CDR2 is YYEEEE. The CDR3 totals 16 residues. Trimming at V came to 5 bases and at J to 5 bases, leaving 10 bases not matched to a gene. CDR3 sequence: CASRKRTSGSINEQYF. CDR3 bases: TGTGCCAGCAGAAAACGGACTAGCGGGAGTATCAACGAGCAGTACTTC.

This clonotype appeared a few times. The chain is built from TRBV19 and TRBJ1-2, with D unclear. Trimming took off 5 bases at V and 5 bases at J, with 12 bases between the two ends. The CDR3 length is 13 residues. The V gene's germline CDR1 is LNHDA and CDR2 SQIVND (reference sequence). The CDR3 spells CASSATEMYGYTF. The CDR3 DNA reads as TGTGCCAGTAGTGCGACGGAAATGTATGGCTACACCTTC.

Notes on this clonotype: One base away lies a much larger clone, so this may be a sequencing read error. This chain uses TRBV20-1 with TRBJ1-2; 10 bases match TRBD1. Germline V gene sequence: CDR1 DFQATT, CDR2 SNEGSKA (reference sequence). V was pared by 0 bases and J by 8 bases, with 9 bases of the junction left unmatched. This CDR3 is 15 amino acids long. The CDR3 loop is CSARDRGQGTQGYTF. DNA of the CDR3: TGCAGTGCTAGAGATCGGGGACAGGGGACACAGGGCTACACCTTC.

The chain couples TRBV5-4 to TRBJ2-3, with TRBD2 matching 12 bases. Trimming at V came to 3 bases and at J to 7 bases, leaving 6 bases not matched to a gene. The CDR3 loop spans 15 amino acids. Germline lookup yields CDR1 SGHNT and CDR2 YYREEE (reference sequence). The CDR3 DNA sequence: TGTGCCAGCAGCTCTTCGACTAGCGGGAGTTATACGCAGTATTTT. It specifies CASSSSTSGSYTQYF.

The table lists this clonotype with many counts. This chain links TRBV20-1 with TRBJ2-3; tentatively, D is TRBD1 (5 bases). The CDR3 has 14 amino acids. V lost 3 bases and J 4 bases, leaving 14 bases between the germline ends. Germline CDR1 is DFQATT and CDR2 is SNEGSKA (reference sequence). CDR3 protein: CSASIRQGADTQYF. Here the CDR3 DNA reads TGCAGTGCTAGTATCCGCCAGGGCGCAGATACGCAGTATTTT.

As regards this clonotype: This may come from a read error, since a much larger clone is one base off. This chain connects TRBV7-2 to TRBJ2-7; TRBD1 matches at 11 bases. Per the germline V gene, CDR1 is SGHTA and CDR2 is FQGNSA. The CDR3 has 14 amino acids. The ends lost 8 bases at V and 3 bases at J; junction bases unmatched: 6. The CDR3 DNA reads as TGTGCCAGCGAAGCCGGGACAGGGGGCTACGAGCAGTACTTC. Amino acids: CASEAGTGGYEQYF.

There are many counts of this clonotype. This rearrangement joins TRBV7-2 to TRBJ2-4; D gene uncertain. Trimming removed 5 bases from V and 13 bases from J, with 15 bases in between. CDR3 length equals 12 residues. Germline assignment: CDR1 SGHTA and CDR2 FQGNSA. CDR3 sequence (DNA): TGTGCCAGCAGCCGTCAAAGCTCCCTACAGTACTTC. Translating it yields CASSRQSSLQYF.

This clonotype was detected many times. J is TRBJ2-3 and V is TRBV7-3; no firm D call. The germline gives CDR1 SGHTA, CDR2 FQGTGA. The CDR3 sequence is 13 residues long. V was trimmed by 0 bases and J by 6 bases, leaving 7 bases between them. CDR3 region: CASSLTAVDTQYF. For the CDR3, the DNA is TGTGCCAGCAGCTTAACGGCGGTGGATACGCAGTATTTT.

This clonotype was detected many times. The chain recombines TRBV6-1 with TRBJ1-5; 7 bases are shared with TRBD1. Trimming took 7 bases from V and 1 from J; bases not matched to a gene: 10. Germline CDR1 and CDR2: MNHNS and SASEGT. This CDR3 is built from 16 residues. CDR3 sequence (DNA): TGTGCCAGCAAACTCAAAGGGGGACAGAGCAATCAGCCCCAGCATTTT. Translation gives CASKLKGGQSNQPQHF.

J is TRBJ2-1 and V is TRBV5-1; 10 bases align to TRBD2. The junction had 6 bases not matched to a gene; V was cut back by 0 bases and J by 9 bases. CDR1 and CDR2 (germline): SGHRS, YFSETQ. The CDR3 covers 15 residues. This chain's CDR3 is CASSLESGGAPEQFF. In DNA, the CDR3 is TGCGCCAGCAGCTTGGAGAGCGGGGGGGCCCCTGAGCAGTTCTTC.

Only a few counts were recorded for this clonotype. V is TRBV5-1 and J is TRBJ2-3, with 8 bases aligning to TRBD1. The CDR3 totals 15 residues. Unmatched junction bases numbered 6, after V lost 4 bases and J lost 2 bases. Germline CDR1 is SGHRS and CDR2 is YFSETQ. The CDR3 spells CASSTGQGVTDTQYF. The CDR3 DNA reads TGCGCCAGCAGCACAGGACAGGGTGTCACAGATACGCAGTATTTT.

Notes on this clonotype: A read error may account for a junction end that differs from germline. The chain couples TRBV28 to TRBJ2-3; 10 positions match TRBD2. The germline V gene has CDR1 MDHEN and CDR2 SYDVKM. The length of the CDR3 is 14 residues. CDR3 region: CVSTERGGQDTQYF. CDR3 DNA: TGTGTCAGCACTGAGCGGGGGGGCCAGGATACGCAGTATTTT.

The genes are TRBV30 and TRBJ1-1; 7 positions match TRBD1. Germline values: CDR1 GTSNPN, CDR2 SVGIG (reference sequence). CDR3 length: 13 residues. V lost 0 bases and J lost 3; bases outside the gene matches: 1. This CDR3 is CAWSVRGHTEAFF. Written as DNA, the CDR3 is TGTGCCTGGAGTGTGAGGGGGCACACTGAAGCTTTCTTT.